This T cell receptor (beta chain) was captured by sequencing in a study of technical replicates of blood from several donors. Per germline, CDR1 MNHNS and CDR2 SASEGT. J gave up 0 bases and V 8 bases, and 9 bases lay outside the gene matches. CDR3 length: 15 amino acids. Some clones are missing from TCRdb's copy, which holds only in-frame ones; the method was immunoSEQ multiplex PCR. Of tens of thousands of clones detected, more than 85% appear once; the ten largest clones hold roughly 4.5%. The V and J genes are TRBV6-1 and TRBJ1-2; 7 positions match TRBD1. The source of this sequence is a human donor in good health. Some clones in this sample may be carry-over from other donors' samples. The material sequenced was PBMCs. The CDR3 DNA sequence: TGTGCCAGCCGCGAAAGGGACAGAACTAACTATGGCTACACCTTC. This translates into CASRERDRTNYGYTF.